The T cell receptor (beta chain) under discussion was sequenced for a study of blood T cell repertoires in COVID-19. As for the study in general: The samples span acute and convalescent COVID-19 from the United States, Italy and Spain. The cDNA or gDNA used as material had been derived from T cells, B-cell-depleted T cells, or PBMCs.

Authors' methods: Amplification from reference gene primers served as the basis for estimated nucleated cell counts. Sequencing used immunoSEQ multiplex PCR; TCRdb keeps in-frame clones, though not all of them. V, J and clone size derive from that table, while D and trimming were established from the DNA sequence. The data show fewer than 250,000 clones, approximately 85% seen once. The CDR3 loop spans 17 amino acids. Looked up from germline, CDR1 is KGHSH and CDR2 is LQKENI. Between the trimmed V and J ends, which lost 2 bases and 0 bases, there was a span of 16 bases. Sequencing was carried out using peripheral blood. The sequence was obtained from a woman between 65 and 79 years old with active or convalescent COVID-19. This rearrangement joins TRBV18 to TRBJ1-1; possible D gene TRBD1, 6 bases. The CDR3 loop reads CASSPSAGEPMNTEAFF. In DNA, the CDR3 is TGTGCCAGCTCACCATCGGCAGGGGAGCCCATGAACACTGAAGCTTTCTTT.